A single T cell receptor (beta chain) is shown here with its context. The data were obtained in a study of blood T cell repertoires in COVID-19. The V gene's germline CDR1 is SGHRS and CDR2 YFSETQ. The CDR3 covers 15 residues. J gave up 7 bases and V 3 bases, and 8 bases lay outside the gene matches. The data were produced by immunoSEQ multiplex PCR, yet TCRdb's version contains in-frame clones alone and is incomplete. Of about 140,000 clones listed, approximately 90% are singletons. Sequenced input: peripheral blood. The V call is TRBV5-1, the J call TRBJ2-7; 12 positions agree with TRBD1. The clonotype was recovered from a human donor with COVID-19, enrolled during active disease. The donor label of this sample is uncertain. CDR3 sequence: CASSYPGTGGREQYF. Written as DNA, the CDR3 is TGCGCCAGCAGCTACCCCGGGACAGGGGGCCGGGAGCAGTACTTC.